Listed below are T cell receptor beta chains from one sample, sequenced in a study of pediatric ulcerative colitis. Sequenced by immunoSEQ multiplex PCR; TCRdb stores in-frame clones only, minus some. The sample holds fewer than 40,000 clones, around 78% seen once. The specimen sequenced was blood. The receptors derive from a girl between 5 and 17 years old with moderate ulcerative colitis. Both conserved end residues are part of each CDR3. D genes are given only for firm matches. Not all rows give a size; the values are once, few, many and, for expanded clones, a class.

v_gene	abundance	j_gene	d_gene	CDR3nt	CDR3aa
TRBV6-6	.	TRBJ2-2	TRBD2	TGTGCCAGCAGTTCCTGGGAGGCGGGAGGGCCCGGGGAGCTGTTTTTT	CASSSWEAGGPGELFF
TRBV28	.	TRBJ2-3	TRBD2	TGTGCCAGCAGTTTGGGGGGGGAAACAGATACGCAGTATTTT	CASSLGGETDTQYF
TRBV6-1	.	TRBJ1-5	.	TGTGCCAGCACCCACGGGGGGGCTCAGCCCCAGCATTTT	CASTHGGAQPQHF
TRBV13	.	TRBJ2-7	.	TGTGCCAGCAGCTTTGTGGGGGTAAAGTCATACGAGCAGTACTTC	CASSFVGVKSYEQYF
TRBV7-9	once	TRBJ2-6	TRBD1	TGTGCCAGCAGCTCGTCGACAGGGCCAAGCTCTGGGGCCAACGTCCTGACTTTC	CASSSSTGPSSGANVLTF
TRBV7-9	.	TRBJ1-2	.	TGTGCCAGCAGCCCCGGAAGGCGTCTTTATGGCTACACCTTC	CASSPGRRLYGYTF
TRBV15	.	TRBJ2-6	.	TGTGCCACCAGCAGAGTCCGTACTGGGGCCAACGTCCTGACTTTC	CATSRVRTGANVLTF
TRBV7-2	.	TRBJ1-5	.	TGTGCCAGCAGCTTAGCGGAGGGGCGTCAGCCCCAGCATTTT	CASSLAEGRQPQHF
TRBV19	once	TRBJ1-6	TRBD1	TGTGCCAGTAGTATAGTCGGCAGGGGGATGAATTCACCCCTCCACTTT	CASSIVGRGMNSPLHF
TRBV27	.	TRBJ2-7	.	TGTGCCAGCAGGCAGGACACCTACGAGCAGTACTTC	CASRQDTYEQYF
TRBV7-3	.	TRBJ2-2	.	TGTGCCAGCAGCTTAGGGACGAACACCGGGGAGCTGTTTTTT	CASSLGTNTGELFF
TRBV18	.	TRBJ2-5	.	TGTGCCAGCTCAGATGACAGGGGAGGGGAGACCCAGTACTTC	CASSDDRGGETQYF
TRBV10-3	.	TRBJ2-3	.	TGTGCCATTACGGATCCCGAGGTAGGAACAGATACGCAGTATTTT	CAITDPEVGTDTQYF
TRBV18	few	TRBJ1-1	.	TGTGCCAGCTCACCAACTGTGAACACTGAAGCTTTCTTT	CASSPTVNTEAFF
TRBV4-1	.	TRBJ1-1	TRBD1	TGCGCCAGCAGCCCCCAGGGGGGGCTCTTGAACACTGAAGCTTTCTTT	CASSPQGGLLNTEAFF
TRBV29-1	few	TRBJ2-1	TRBD1	TGCAGCGTTGAAGACACCAGCGGATCTCGGGACAGCCCCTACAATGAGCAGTTCTTC	CSVEDTSGSRDSPYNEQFF
TRBV2	.	TRBJ1-2	.	TGTGCCAGCAGTGAGTTCAGAGACAGTCGACCCAGTGGCTACACCTTC	CASSEFRDSRPSGYTF
TRBV5-6	.	TRBJ2-1	.	TGTGCCAGCATCCCCCTGGGACGCCAAAGCAATGAGCAGTTCTTC	CASIPLGRQSNEQFF
TRBV11-2	few	TRBJ1-1	.	TGTGCCAGCAGCTCAAAACGACCCGGCAGTGGCGACACTGAAGCTTTCTTT	CASSSKRPGSGDTEAFF
TRBV29-1	.	TRBJ2-2	.	TGCAGCGGGTGGACAGCCCCGAACACCGGGGAGCTGTTTTTT	CSGWTAPNTGELFF
TRBV5-1	once	TRBJ1-1	.	TGCGCCAGCAGCTGGGGACAGAACACTGAAGCTTTCTTT	CASSWGQNTEAFF
TRBV6-5	.	TRBJ1-4	TRBD1	TGTGCCAGCACCGGGACAGGAAATGAAAAACTGTTTTTT	CASTGTGNEKLFF
TRBV9	.	TRBJ1-2	TRBD1	TGTGCCAGCAGCGCGGGGGGACAGACGGCGGATGGCTACACCTTC	CASSAGGQTADGYTF
TRBV30	.	TRBJ1-1	.	TGTGCCTGGTCACTGGGGGCCATGAACACTGAAGCTTTCTTT	CAWSLGAMNTEAFF
TRBV7-9	many	TRBJ2-5	TRBD1	TGTGCCAGCAGCTGGTTGGACAGGGCTCCCCAAGAGACCCAGTACTTC	CASSWLDRAPQETQYF
TRBV12-5	.	TRBJ1-5	TRBD1	TGTGCTAGTGGTCCCTTAACAGGGGGTCAGCCCCAGCATTTT	CASGPLTGGQPQHF
TRBV5-1	.	TRBJ1-1	.	TGCGCCAGCAGCTTGGGGACAGTGAACACTGAAGCTTTCTTT	CASSLGTVNTEAFF
TRBV10-3	.	TRBJ2-7	TRBD2	TGTGCCATCAGTGAGTCCTCAGGGCTAGCGGGAGTTAGCGAGCAGTACTTC	CAISESSGLAGVSEQYF
TRBV6-6	.	TRBJ2-3	TRBD2	TGTGCCAGCAGTTACGGCGGGAGGGCCGGAGATACGCAGTATTTT	CASSYGGRAGDTQYF
TRBV13	.	TRBJ1-2	TRBD1	TGTGCCAGCAGCCAAAGACAGGGCCAGGATGGCTACACCTTC	CASSQRQGQDGYTF
TRBV7-2	.	TRBJ2-4	TRBD2	TGTGCCAGCAGCTCCTTAGCGGGGGGGCCAGACATTCAGTACTTC	CASSSLAGGPDIQYF
TRBV7-2	.	TRBJ2-7	TRBD2	TGTGCCAGCAGCCTGGGCTCTCATAAAGGGAGGGGTTACTTC	CASSLGSHKGRGYF
TRBV5-1	once	TRBJ1-1	.	TGCGCCAGCAGGGGCGGTCTAGGGGCTGGAGAAGCTTTCTTT	CASRGGLGAGEAFF
TRBV30	.	TRBJ2-1	.	TGTGCCTGGAGTGTTGACTCCCTCAATGAGCAGTTCTTC	CAWSVDSLNEQFF
TRBV16	.	TRBJ1-4	.	TGTGCCAGCAGCCAATCAGGGACAACTAATGAAAAACTGTTTTTT	CASSQSGTTNEKLFF
TRBV4-1	.	TRBJ2-3	TRBD2	TGCGCCAGCAGCCAGGTTATGACTAGCGGGAGCAAAGTGGGGCAGTATTTT	CASSQVMTSGSKVGQYF
TRBV7-9	.	TRBJ2-3	.	TGTGCCAGCAGCCCGGACAGCACAGATACGCAGTATTTT	CASSPDSTDTQYF
TRBV29-1	.	TRBJ2-3	.	TGCAGCGTTTCTTTCAGCGGGAGCACAGATACGCAGTATTTT	CSVSFSGSTDTQYF
TRBV6-1	.	TRBJ1-2	TRBD1	TGTGCCAGCAGTGTTGCCGGGACAGGGTTCACTGGCTACACCTTC	CASSVAGTGFTGYTF
TRBV6-5	.	TRBJ1-2	.	TGTGCCAGCAGTTACCCAGACAGTGCCGGCTATGGCTACACCTTC	CASSYPDSAGYGYTF
TRBV7-2	.	TRBJ1-4	TRBD1	TGTGCCAGCAGCTTAAGGGTAGGGGGCGTTGAAAAACTGTTTTTT	CASSLRVGGVEKLFF
TRBV9	.	TRBJ1-3	.	TGTGCCAGCAGCGTAGTCCCCACACAAGGAAACACCATATATTTT	CASSVVPTQGNTIYF
TRBV30	few	TRBJ1-5	TRBD1	TGTGCCTGGAGTCGGGACAGAGTGTATCAGCCCCAGCATTTT	CAWSRDRVYQPQHF
TRBV7-9	.	TRBJ2-1	TRBD1	TGTGCCAGCAGCTTATGGGGACAGGGGTTTGACAATGAGCAGTTCTTC	CASSLWGQGFDNEQFF